This T cell receptor beta chain appears in the sequencing data of a study of response to subunit inactivated influenza vaccine. This clonotype was counted only a few times. What it binds is unknown. Study-level points and caveats: Authors suggested few new T cells are recruited by each seasonal influenza vaccination.

TCRdb re-called the RT-PCR reads through MiXCR, storing one row per CDR3 protein. The table lists about 620,000 distinct CDR3 sequences, approximately 12% of them singletons. This CDR3 has 11 residues. Looked up from germline, CDR1 is SQVTM and CDR2 is ANQGSEA. V was trimmed by 6 bases and J by 2 bases, leaving 7 bases between them. The sequence was obtained from a man aged 50-59 years who received an inactivated influenza vaccine. Sequenced material: PBMCs from blood, taken on the day of vaccination. The chain employs TRBV29-1 and TRBJ1-1, with D possibly being TRBD1 (5 bases). The CDR3 DNA reads as TGCAGCGTCAGGGTTAACACTGAAGCTTTCTTT. The encoded protein is CSVRVNTEAFF.